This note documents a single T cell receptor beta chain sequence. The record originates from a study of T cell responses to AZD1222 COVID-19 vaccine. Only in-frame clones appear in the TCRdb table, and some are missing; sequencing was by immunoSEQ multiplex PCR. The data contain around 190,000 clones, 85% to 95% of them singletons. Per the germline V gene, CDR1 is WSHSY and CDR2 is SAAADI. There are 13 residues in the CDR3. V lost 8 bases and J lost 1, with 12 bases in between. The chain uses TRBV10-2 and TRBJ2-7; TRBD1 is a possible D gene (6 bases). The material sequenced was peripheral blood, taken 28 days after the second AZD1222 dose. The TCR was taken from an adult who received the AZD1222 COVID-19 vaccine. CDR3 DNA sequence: TGCGCCAGCGCTGTACAGGGATCCTACGAGCAGTACTTC. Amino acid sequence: CASAVQGSYEQYF.